The sequence of this TCR beta chain was determined in a study of blood T cell repertoires in COVID-19. This clone was recorded once. This CDR3 spans 17 amino acids. From germline, CDR1 is SGHNT and CDR2 YENEEA. V lost 4 bases, J lost 2 bases, and 11 bases stayed unmatched. Only in-frame clones appear in the TCRdb table, and some are missing; sequencing was by immunoSEQ multiplex PCR. There are about 190,000 clones in the sample; approximately 90% occur only once, and roughly an eighth lies in the top ten. The gene calls are TRBV11-3 and TRBJ2-1; TRBD2 agrees at 7 bases. The specimen was peripheral blood. The receptor was isolated from a woman aged 70 to 79 with COVID-19, enrolled during active disease. The CDR3 here is CASSSLRGGGTYNEQFF. The CDR3 DNA is TGTGCCAGCAGCTCCCTACGCGGGGGAGGAACCTACAATGAGCAGTTCTTC.